Presented here are 8 T cell receptor beta chains from one specimen sequenced in a study of beta chain features in type 1 diabetes. The study reverse transcribed the entire isolated RNA, so it sequenced expressed TCRB transcripts. Sequencing was performed with immunoSEQ multiplex PCR; in TCRdb, only in-frame clones are kept and a portion is missing. The sample shows 450,000 to 550,000 clones, about 29% of them seen only once. Sequencing input: naive CD4+ T cells from blood. The source of these receptors is a man younger than 35 in good health.

This clone was seen more than once but under ten times. The rearrangement links TRBV7-6 to TRBJ2-1, with 7 positions matching TRBD2. The germline V gene has CDR1 SGHVS and CDR2 FNYEAQ. The CDR3 spans 15 residues. V dropped 1 base and J dropped 3; count of bases not matched to a gene: 3. The CDR3 reads CASSLVERGYNEQFF. CDR3 DNA: TGTGCCAGCAGCTTAGTGGAGCGGGGCTACAATGAGCAGTTCTTC.

This clone has only a few counts. This chain uses TRBV6-6 with TRBJ2-1; the D gene is possibly TRBD1 (6 bases). Trimming left V 6 bases short and J 3 bases short, with 9 bases between. Germline CDR1 is MNHNY and CDR2 is SVGAGI (reference sequence). The CDR3 contains 13 residues. The CDR3 reads CASRGQSYNEQFF. The CDR3 DNA follows: TGTGCCAGCAGGGGACAAAGCTACAATGAGCAGTTCTTC.

This clone was found a few times. The chain couples TRBV9 to TRBJ2-1; no reliable D call. V was cut by 0 bases and J by 4 bases, with 8 bases left in between. The CDR3 loop spans 14 amino acids. Per the germline V gene, CDR1 is SGDLS and CDR2 is YYNGEE. Here the CDR3 reads CASSVDPRYNEQFF. The CDR3 region has the DNA TGTGCCAGCAGCGTAGATCCCCGTTACAATGAGCAGTTCTTC.

The DNA for the CDR3 is TGCGCCAGCAGCCAAGGACCCAGGGAGAATGAGCAGTTCTTC. As protein: CASSQGPRENEQFF. The chain carries TRBV4-1 and TRBJ2-1; either TRBD1 or TRBD2 may fit D (5 bases each). CDR3 size: 14 residues. Germline CDR1 MGHRA, CDR2 YSYEKL. The germline V and J ends were trimmed by 1 base and 7 bases, with 11 bases remaining between them.

This clone was counted between two and nine times. This chain joins TRBV15 and TRBJ2-4; 7 bases fit TRBD2. Trimming cost V 2 bases and J 3 bases; bases outside gene matches: 7. CDR3 length: 16 amino acids. Looked up from germline, CDR1 is LNHNV and CDR2 is YYDKDF (reference sequence). CDR3 sequence reads: CATSRRTSGGKNIQYF. In DNA form, the CDR3 reads TGTGCCACCAGCAGAAGGACTAGTGGTGGCAAAAACATTCAGTACTTC.

The chain recombines TRBV9 with TRBJ2-1; D may be TRBD1 or TRBD2 (5 bases each). Germline V gives CDR1 SGDLS, CDR2 YYNGEE. This CDR3 is 15 amino acids long. V lost 2 bases and J 0 bases, leaving 9 bases between the germline ends. The DNA of the CDR3 is TGTGCCAGCAGCGTCGGGACGTACTCCTACAATGAGCAGTTCTTC. As protein: CASSVGTYSYNEQFF.

This clone was recorded a few times. The J gene is TRBJ2-3, the V gene TRBV9, with TRBD2 identical over 10 bases. Per germline, CDR1 SGDLS and CDR2 YYNGEE. The CDR3 extends over 16 amino acids. The V gene end was trimmed by 3 bases and the J gene end by 1 base; junction bases not matched to a gene: 5. The DNA of the CDR3 is TGTGCCAGCAGCGCACCTAGCGGGAGCCGCACAGATACGCAGTATTTT. Its protein is CASSAPSGSRTDTQYF. The variable domain in full, completed from reference TRBV9 and TRBJ2-3, reads DSGVTQTPKHLITATGQRVTLRCSPRSGDLSVYWYQQSLDQGLQFLIQYYNGEERAKGNILERFSAQQFPDLHSELNLSSLELGDSALYFCASSAPSGSRTDTQYFGPGTRLTVL.

This clone was detected only a few times. The chain joins TRBV29-1 to TRBJ2-1; no clear D. With 6 bases removed from V and 1 base from J, the gap between germline ends came to 7 bases. This CDR3 has 12 residues. Germline values: CDR1 SQVTM, CDR2 ANQGSEA. The CDR3 bases are TGCAGCGTGGCGCAGTCCTACAATGAGCAGTTCTTC. As protein: CSVAQSYNEQFF.